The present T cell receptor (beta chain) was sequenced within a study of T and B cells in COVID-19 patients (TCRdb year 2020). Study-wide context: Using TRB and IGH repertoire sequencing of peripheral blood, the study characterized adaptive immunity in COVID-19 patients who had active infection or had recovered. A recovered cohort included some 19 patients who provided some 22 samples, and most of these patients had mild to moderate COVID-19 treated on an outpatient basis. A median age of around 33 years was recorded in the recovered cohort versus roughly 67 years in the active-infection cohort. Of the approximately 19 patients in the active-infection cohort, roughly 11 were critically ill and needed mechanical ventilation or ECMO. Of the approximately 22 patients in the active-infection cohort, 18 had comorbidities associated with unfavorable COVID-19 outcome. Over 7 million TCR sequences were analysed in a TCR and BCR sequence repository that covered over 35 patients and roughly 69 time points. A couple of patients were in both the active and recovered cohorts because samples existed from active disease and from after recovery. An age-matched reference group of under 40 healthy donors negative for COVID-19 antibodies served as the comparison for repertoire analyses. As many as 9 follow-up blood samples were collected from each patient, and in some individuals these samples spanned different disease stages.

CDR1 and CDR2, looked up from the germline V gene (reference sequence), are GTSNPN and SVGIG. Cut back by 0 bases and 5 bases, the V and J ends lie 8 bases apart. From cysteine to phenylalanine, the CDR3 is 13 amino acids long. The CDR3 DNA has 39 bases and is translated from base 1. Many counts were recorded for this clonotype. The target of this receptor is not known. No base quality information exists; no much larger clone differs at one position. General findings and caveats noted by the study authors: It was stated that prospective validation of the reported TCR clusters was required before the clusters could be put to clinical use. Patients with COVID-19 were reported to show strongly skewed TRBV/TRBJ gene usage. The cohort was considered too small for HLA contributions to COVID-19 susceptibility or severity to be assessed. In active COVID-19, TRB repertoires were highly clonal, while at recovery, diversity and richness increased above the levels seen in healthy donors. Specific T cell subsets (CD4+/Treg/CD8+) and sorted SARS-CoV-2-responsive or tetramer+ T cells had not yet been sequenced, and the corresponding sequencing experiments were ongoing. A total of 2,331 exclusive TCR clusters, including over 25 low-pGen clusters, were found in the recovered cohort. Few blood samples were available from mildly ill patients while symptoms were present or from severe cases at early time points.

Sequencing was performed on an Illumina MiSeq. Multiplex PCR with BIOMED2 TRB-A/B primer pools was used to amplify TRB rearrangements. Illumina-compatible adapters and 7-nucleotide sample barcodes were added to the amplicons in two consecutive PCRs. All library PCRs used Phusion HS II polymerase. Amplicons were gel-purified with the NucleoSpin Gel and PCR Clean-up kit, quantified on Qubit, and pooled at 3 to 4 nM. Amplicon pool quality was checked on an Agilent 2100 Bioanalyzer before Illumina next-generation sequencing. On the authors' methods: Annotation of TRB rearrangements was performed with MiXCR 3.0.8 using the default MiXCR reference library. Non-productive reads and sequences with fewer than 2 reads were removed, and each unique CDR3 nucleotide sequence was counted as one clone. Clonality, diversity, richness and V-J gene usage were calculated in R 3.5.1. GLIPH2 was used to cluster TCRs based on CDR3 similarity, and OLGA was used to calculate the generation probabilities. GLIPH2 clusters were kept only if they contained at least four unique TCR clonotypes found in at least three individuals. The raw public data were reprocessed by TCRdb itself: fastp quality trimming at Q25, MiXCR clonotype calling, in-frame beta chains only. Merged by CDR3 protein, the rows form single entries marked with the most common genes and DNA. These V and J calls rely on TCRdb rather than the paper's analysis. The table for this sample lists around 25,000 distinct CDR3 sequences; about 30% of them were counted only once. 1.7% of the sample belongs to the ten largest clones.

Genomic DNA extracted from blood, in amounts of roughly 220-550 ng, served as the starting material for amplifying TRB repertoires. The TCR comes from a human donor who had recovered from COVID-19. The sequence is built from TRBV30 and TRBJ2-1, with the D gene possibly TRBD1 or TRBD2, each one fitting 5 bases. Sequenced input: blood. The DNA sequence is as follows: TGTGCCTGGAGTGTACAGGAGGACAATGAGCAGTTCTTC. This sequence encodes CAWSVQEDNEQFF.